This T cell receptor beta chain emerged from a study of blood T cell repertoires in COVID-19. Background on the study: Samples taken during acute and convalescent COVID-19 were collected in the United States, Italy and Spain. PBMCs, B-cell-depleted T cells, or T cells provided the cDNA or gDNA that made up the material.

Study processing details: For nucleated cells, counts were estimated from reference gene primer amplification. This table comes from immunoSEQ multiplex PCR, and its TCRdb copy is limited to in-frame clones, with some not included. V, J and clone size are taken as reported in that table, and D and trimming were inferred from the DNA itself. The table records about 220,000 clones, around 80% of them present only once. CDR3 size: 15 residues. CDR1 and CDR2 from the germline V gene are SGHTA and FQGNSA. Trimming at V came to 5 bases and at J to 0 bases, leaving 4 bases not matched to a gene. Sequenced input: peripheral blood. The V gene is TRBV7-2, the J gene TRBJ2-7; the match to TRBD1 covers 10 bases. The receptor's source is a human donor in a cohort sampled during active COVID-19. Here the CDR3 DNA reads TGTGCCAGCAGCGCCGGGACAGGGGCCTCCTACGAGCAGTACTTC. This codes for CASSAGTGASYEQYF. The variable domain in full, with the rest retrieved from reference TRBV7-2 and TRBJ2-7, is GAGVSQSPSNKVTEKGKDVELRCDPISGHTALYWYRQSLGQGLEFLIYFQGNSAPDKSGLPSDRFSAERTGGSVSTLTIQRTQQEDSAVYLCASSAGTGASYEQYFGPGTRLTVT.